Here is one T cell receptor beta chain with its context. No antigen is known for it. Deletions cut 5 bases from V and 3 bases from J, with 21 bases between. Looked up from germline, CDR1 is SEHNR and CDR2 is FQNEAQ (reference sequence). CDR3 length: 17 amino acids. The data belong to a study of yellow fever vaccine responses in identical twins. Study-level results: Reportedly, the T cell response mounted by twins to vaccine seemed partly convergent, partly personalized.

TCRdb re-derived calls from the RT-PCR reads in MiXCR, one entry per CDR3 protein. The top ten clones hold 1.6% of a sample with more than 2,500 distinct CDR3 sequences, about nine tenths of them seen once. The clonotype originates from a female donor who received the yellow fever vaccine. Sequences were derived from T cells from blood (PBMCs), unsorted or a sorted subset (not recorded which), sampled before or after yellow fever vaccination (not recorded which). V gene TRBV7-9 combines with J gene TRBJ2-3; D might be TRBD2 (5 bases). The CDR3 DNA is TGTGCCAGCAGCCTCCAACGCCCTCCGGCGGGTACAGATACGCAGTATTTT. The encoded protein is CASSLQRPPAGTDTQYF.